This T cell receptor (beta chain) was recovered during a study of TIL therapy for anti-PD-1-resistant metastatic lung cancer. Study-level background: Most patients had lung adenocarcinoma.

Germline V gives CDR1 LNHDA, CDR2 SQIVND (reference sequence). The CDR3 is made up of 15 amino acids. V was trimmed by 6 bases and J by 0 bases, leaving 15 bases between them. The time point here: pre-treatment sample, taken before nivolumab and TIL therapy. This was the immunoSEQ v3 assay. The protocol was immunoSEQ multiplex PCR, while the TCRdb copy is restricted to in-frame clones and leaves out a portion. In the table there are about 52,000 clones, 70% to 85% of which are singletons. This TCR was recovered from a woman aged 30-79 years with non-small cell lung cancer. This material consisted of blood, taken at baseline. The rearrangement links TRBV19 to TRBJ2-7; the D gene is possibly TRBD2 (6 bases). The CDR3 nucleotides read TGTGCCAGTAGCCTTGGCGGGAAGAGCTCCTACGAGCAGTACTTC. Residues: CASSLGGKSSYEQYF.